Shown below are 21 T cell receptor beta chains from a single sample sequenced in a study of CD8 T cells in Susac syndrome. After extraction with the RNeasy kit, 0.5 to 1 ug of the RNA was reverse transcribed using random hexamers. TCRdb reanalysed the immunoSEQ multiplex PCR reads using MiXCR and keeps one entry per CDR3 protein. The sample holds 120,000 or so distinct CDR3 sequences, around 94% seen once. Sequenced input: CD4+ T cells from PBMCs. These receptors all stem from a human donor with multiple sclerosis.

The V call is TRBV27, the J call TRBJ2-2; D call uncertain. This CDR3 region has 13 residues. The germline CDR1 and CDR2 sequences are MNHEY and SMNVEV (reference sequence). With 5 bases removed from V and 5 bases from J, the gap between germline ends came to 9 bases. The CDR3 loop is CASSPPGTGELFF. DNA for the CDR3: TGTGCCAGCAGTCCCCCCGGGACCGGGGAGCTGTTTTTT.

This clonotype was seen just once. CDR3 nucleotides: TGTGCCAGCACGGTAGGGCTCAGCGGTGAAAAACTGTTTTTT. It codes for CASTVGLSGEKLFF. The gene calls are TRBV12-3 or TRBV12-4 and TRBJ1-4, with no clear D. The V end was cut by 7 bases, the J end by 7 bases, with 16 bases between. The CDR3 sequence is 14 residues long.

This chain links TRBV24-1 with TRBJ1-1; the match to TRBD1 covers 8 bases. The CDR3 has 14 residues. V lost 7 bases to trimming and J lost 3 bases; unmatched junction nucleotides: 6. CDR1 KGHDR and CDR2 SFDVKD come from the germline V gene. The CDR3 spells CATSLRTGHTEAFF. The CDR3 region has the DNA TGTGCCACCAGCCTTAGGACAGGGCACACTGAAGCTTTCTTT.

The rearrangement joins TRBV5-1 to TRBJ1-2, with TRBD1 matching 9 bases. The CDR3 has 14 residues. Trimming at V came to 4 bases and at J to 9 bases, leaving 10 bases not matched to a gene. Germline values: CDR1 SGHRS, CDR2 YFSETQ. CDR3 in DNA: TGCGCCAGCAGCGTGGCGTCCGGGACAGGGCGCTACACCTTC. Protein sequence: CASSVASGTGRYTF.

This chain joins TRBV15 and TRBJ1-2; maybe TRBD1 (5 bases). Trimming cost V 0 bases and J 8 bases, with 16 bases left between them. Germline CDR1 reads LNHNV; CDR2 reads YYDKDF (reference sequence). CDR3 length equals 15 residues. The CDR3 bases are TGTGCCACCAGCAGAGACCTTGGGACTTCGGCCGGCTACACCTTC. This encodes CATSRDLGTSAGYTF.

This chain links TRBV7-9 with TRBJ2-1; possibly TRBD2 for D (6 bases). Trimming removed 5 bases from V and 4 bases from J, with 18 bases in between. This CDR3 contains 16 residues. Germline values: CDR1 SEHNR, CDR2 FQNEAQ (reference sequence). CDR3 nucleotide sequence: TGTGCCAGCAGCAATCGCACCGGGACTCTGTACAATGAGCAGTTCTTC. This sequence encodes CASSNRTGTLYNEQFF. The full variable domain, completed using reference TRBV7-9 and TRBJ2-1, is DTGVSQNPRHKITKRGQNVTFRCDPISEHNRLYWYRQTLGQGPEFLTYFQNEAQLEKSRLLSDRFSAERPKGSFSTLEIQRTEQGDSAMYLCASSNRTGTLYNEQFFGPGTRLTVL.

This sequence joins TRBV7-2 and TRBJ2-1; 11 positions match TRBD2. The CDR3 runs 13 residues. Germline V gene sequence: CDR1 SGHTA, CDR2 FQGNSA. Trimming took 3 bases from V and 14 from J; bases not matched to a gene: 6. CDR3 nucleotide sequence: TGTGCCAGCAGCTTTAGCGGGGGGGAAGACAAGTTCTTC. Amino acids: CASSFSGGEDKFF.

The chain joins TRBV6-5 to TRBJ1-6; no firm D call. V was pared by 8 bases and J by 6 bases, with 14 bases between. Germline V gene lookup returns CDR1 MNHEY and CDR2 SVGAGI. CDR3 length equals 14 residues. This CDR3 is CASGQSPSNSPLHF. The CDR3 coding sequence is TGTGCCAGCGGCCAGAGTCCAAGTAATTCACCCCTCCACTTT.

The rearrangement joins TRBV5-1 to TRBJ2-5; D perhaps matches TRBD2 (6 bases). In germline, CDR1 is SGHRS, CDR2 YFSETQ. V shed 2 bases and J shed 5 bases, with 13 bases lying between them. This CDR3 contains 14 residues. CDR3: CASSLEGLRETQYF. For the CDR3, the DNA is TGCGCCAGCAGCTTAGAGGGACTGAGGGAGACCCAGTACTTC. The variable domain in full, completed from reference TRBV5-1 and TRBJ2-5, reads KAGVTQTPRYLIKTRGQQVTLSCSPISGHRSVSWYQQTPGQGLQFLFEYFSETQRNKGNFPGRFSGRQFSNSRSEMNVSTLELGDSALYLCASSLEGLRETQYFGPGTRLLVL.

With respect to this clonotype: One end of the junction fails to match germline, which may point to a read error. The rearrangement uses TRBV6-1 and TRBJ1-2; 10 nucleotides align to TRBD1. The CDR3 is 15 residues long. The V gene's germline CDR1 is MNHNS and CDR2 SASEGT. The CDR3 sequence is CASSQATGTGDGYTF. The CDR3, as DNA: TGTGCCAGCAGTCAAGCTACCGGGACAGGGGACGGCTACACCTTC.

The chain links TRBV6-1 to TRBJ2-2; no clear D. Trimming stripped 3 bases from V and 3 bases from J, with 8 bases between. CDR1 MNHNS and CDR2 SASEGT come from the germline V gene. This CDR3 is built from 14 residues. The CDR3 protein is CASSDRFYTGELFF. CDR3 nucleotides: TGTGCCAGCAGTGACAGGTTCTACACCGGGGAGCTGTTTTTT.

The rearrangement uses TRBV30 and TRBJ2-5; D gene ambiguous. The V end was cut by 3 bases, the J end by 5 bases, with 16 bases between. Germline CDR1 reads GTSNPN; CDR2 reads SVGIG (reference sequence). CDR3 length: 14 amino acids. Here the CDR3 reads CAWSPRGGGETQYF. The CDR3 DNA follows: TGTGCCTGGAGCCCCCGTGGTGGTGGGGAGACCCAGTACTTC.

The chain employs TRBV7-2 and TRBJ1-1; unclear D gene. Germline V CDR1 and CDR2: SGHTA, FQGNSA. The CDR3 contains 14 residues. V gave up 1 base and J gave up 4 bases, with 10 bases separating them. In DNA, the CDR3 is TGTGCCAGCAGCTTAGGTACGATGCTCACTGAAGCTTTCTTT. Translated: CASSLGTMLTEAFF.

The J gene is TRBJ2-7, the V gene TRBV10-3; D unresolved. Per germline, CDR1 ENHRY and CDR2 SYGVKD. The CDR3 is 14 residues long. V was pared by 0 bases and J by 3 bases, with 9 bases between. CDR3 nucleotides: TGTGCCATCAGTGAGTCGGGTCAGTTCTACGAGCAGTACTTC. Protein: CAISESGQFYEQYF.

CDR3 nucleotides: TGTGCCAGCAGCTTTGTCACTGGGGAGCTGTTTTTT. Translated, it gives CASSFVTGELFF. The chain recombines TRBV7-3 with TRBJ2-2; D remains ambiguous. The CDR3 has 12 amino acids. V lost 3 bases, J lost 8 bases, and 7 bases lay in between. Germline V CDR1 and CDR2: SGHTA, FQGTGA.

The V gene is TRBV12-3 or TRBV12-4, the J gene TRBJ2-2, with 9 bases aligning to TRBD1. The CDR3 contains 18 residues. V was pared by 5 bases and J by 7 bases, with 17 bases of the junction left unmatched. DNA of the CDR3: TGTGCCAGCAGTCCCCCGGGACAGGGAATCCTCTCAGGCGGGGAGCTGTTTTTT. Protein product: CASSPPGQGILSGGELFF.

The chain employs TRBV4-2 and TRBJ1-3; TRBD1 is a possible D gene (5 bases). The V end lost 9 bases, the J end lost 0 bases, and 15 bases lay between the germline ends. CDR1 is LGHNA and CDR2 is YNFKEQ in the germline V gene. This CDR3 region has 15 residues. The CDR3 DNA reads TGTGCCAGTCGTAGCGGGACGAGCTCTGGAAACACCATATATTTT. Its translation is CASRSGTSSGNTIYF.

The chain couples TRBV30 to TRBJ2-3; D may correspond to TRBD1 or TRBD2 (5 bases each). CDR3 length equals 13 residues. The V and J ends lost 7 bases and 2 bases respectively, with 13 bases between them. In germline, CDR1 is GTSNPN, CDR2 SVGIG (reference sequence). In DNA form, the CDR3 reads TGTGCCTCTCCCGGGGCCTACACAGATACGCAGTATTTT. Residues: CASPGAYTDTQYF.

This rearrangement joins TRBV3-1 to TRBJ1-1; D uncertain. This CDR3 has 16 residues. In germline, CDR1 is LGHDT, CDR2 YNNKEL (reference sequence). The V gene lost 4 bases and the J gene lost 4 bases, with 19 bases spanning the gap. The CDR3 DNA follows: TGTGCCAGCAGCCCGTTTTCGGGCATGGGGAGCACTGAAGCTTTCTTT. This translates into CASSPFSGMGSTEAFF.

The rearrangement joins TRBV18 to TRBJ1-5; weak D call: TRBD1 (6 bases). Germline CDR1 and CDR2: KGHSH and LQKENI. The length of the CDR3 is 13 residues. V was cut by 3 bases and J by 11 bases, with 14 bases left in between. CDR3 region: CASSPAGDKAQHF. CDR3 in DNA: TGTGCCAGCTCACCCGCAGGGGACAAGGCCCAGCATTTT.

The rearrangement joins TRBV12-5 to TRBJ2-1; possibly TRBD2 for D (6 bases). The V and J ends lost 9 bases and 6 bases respectively, with 18 bases between them. The CDR3 runs 14 residues. Germline V gene lookup returns CDR1 LGHNT and CDR2 FRNRAP. CDR3 coding DNA: TGTGCTAGCCAAAGCCGCCGGGACTCCAATGAGCAGTTCTTC. As protein: CASQSRRDSNEQFF.